One sample yielded the 17 T cell receptor beta chains listed below, sequenced in a study of neurological immune-mediated disorders. TCRdb called the 5' RACE reads again in MiXCR, with one record for every CDR3 protein. The profile shows about 43,000 distinct CDR3 sequences, over 9.5% of them singletons. What was sequenced was PBMCs. These TCRs come from a female donor in good health.

This clonotype has ten or more counts. This chain links TRBV11-2 with TRBJ1-1; D uncertain. Trimming took 5 bases from V and 8 from J, leaving 12 bases between them. The CDR3 sequence is 12 residues long. Per germline, CDR1 SGHAT and CDR2 FQNNGV. The CDR3 nucleotides are TGTGCCAGCAGCCGCGCCGGAAAAGAAGCTTTCTTT. It translates to CASSRAGKEAFF.

Many counts were recorded for this clonotype. The V call is TRBV5-1, the J call TRBJ1-1, with TRBD1 identical over 7 bases. The germline gives CDR1 SGHRS, CDR2 YFSETQ. The CDR3 loop spans 14 amino acids. J lost 8 bases, V lost 3 bases, and 10 bases had no gene match. The CDR3 region is CASSYGRGQTEAFF. CDR3 DNA: TGCGCCAGCAGCTACGGAAGGGGACAGACCGAAGCTTTCTTT.

Points on this clonotype: A much larger clone differs from this one at a single base, so this may be a read error. The chain couples TRBV10-1 to TRBJ2-7; D perhaps matches TRBD2 (5 bases). V was shortened by 6 bases and J by 2 bases, with 17 bases between the two germline ends. Germline CDR1 and CDR2: WNHNN and SYGVQD (reference sequence). This CDR3 has 15 residues. Here the CDR3 reads CASREGTAATYEQYF. In nucleotides, the CDR3 is TGCGCCAGCAGAGAAGGTACAGCGGCTACCTACGAGCAGTACTTC.

In its sample, this clonotype was seen a few times. V gene TRBV29-1 combines with J gene TRBJ1-1; 9 positions match TRBD1. V was pared by 7 bases and J by 1 base, with 16 bases of the junction left unmatched. The length of the CDR3 is 17 residues. CDR1 SQVTM and CDR2 ANQGSEA come from the germline V gene. The CDR3 reads CSADGEQGAIGNTEAFF. The DNA of the CDR3 is TGCAGCGCCGACGGGGAACAGGGGGCCATCGGGAACACTGAAGCTTTCTTT.

This clonotype has a count of ten or more. The chain is built from TRBV5-1 and TRBJ2-2, with 10 bases aligning to TRBD1. The germline CDR1 and CDR2 sequences are SGHRS and YFSETQ. The CDR3 has 16 amino acids. The V and J ends lost 0 bases and 4 bases, in that order; junction bases with no gene match: 3. The chain's CDR3 is CASSLGQGAVTGELFF. The CDR3 nucleotides read TGCGCCAGCAGCTTGGGACAGGGGGCGGTCACCGGGGAGCTGTTTTTT.

This clonotype has at least ten counts. This sequence joins TRBV2 and TRBJ2-1; the match to TRBD2 covers 11 bases. Germline V gives CDR1 SNHLY, CDR2 FYNNEI. The CDR3 length is 14 residues. Losses at the gene ends were 10 bases for V and 10 bases for J; bases not matched to a gene: 12. CDR3 amino acids: CATHSGGAFGEQFF. DNA of the CDR3: TGTGCCACCCATAGCGGGGGGGCCTTTGGGGAGCAGTTCTTC.

This clonotype has at least ten counts. This chain's CDR3 is CSASQGANVYTEAFF. CDR3 bases: TGCAGTGCTAGTCAGGGGGCGAATGTGTACACTGAAGCTTTCTTT. The V and J genes are TRBV20-1 and TRBJ1-1; 8 nucleotides line up with TRBD1. V was clipped by 3 bases and J by 3 bases; unmatched bases: 9. CDR1 and CDR2 from the germline V gene are DFQATT and SNEGSKA (reference sequence). The CDR3 sequence is 15 residues long.

This clonotype was counted at least ten times. The chain couples TRBV4-1 to TRBJ1-1; no firm D call. The V gene lost 2 bases and the J gene lost 6 bases, with 22 bases spanning the gap. This CDR3 region has 17 residues. CDR1 is MGHRA and CDR2 is YSYEKL in the germline V gene. This CDR3 is CASSQLSLLHRRPEAFF. DNA for the CDR3: TGCGCCAGCAGCCAATTGAGTCTACTTCATCGGCGCCCTGAAGCTTTCTTT.

In this sample, this clonotype turned up many times. This chain joins TRBV15 and TRBJ2-1; D remains unclear. CDR1 LNHNV and CDR2 YYDKDF come from the germline V gene (reference sequence). With 2 bases removed from V and 6 bases from J, the gap between germline ends came to 14 bases. The CDR3 has 15 amino acids. The CDR3 sequence: CATSRLPAVGNEQFF. The CDR3 DNA follows: TGTGCCACCAGCAGACTTCCAGCTGTGGGCAATGAGCAGTTCTTC.

This clonotype was counted at least ten times. The chain couples TRBV29-1 to TRBJ2-6; 7 bases map to TRBD2. V dropped 6 bases and J dropped 0; count of bases not matched to a gene: 11. Germline CDR1 and CDR2: SQVTM and ANQGSEA. The CDR3 consists of 17 residues. The CDR3 loop reads CSVEWEGAHSGANVLTF. For the CDR3, the DNA is TGCAGCGTCGAATGGGAGGGAGCACACTCTGGGGCCAACGTCCTGACTTTC. Filled out from reference TRBV29-1 and TRBJ2-6, the complete variable domain reads SAVISQKPSRDICQRGTSLTIQCQVDSQVTMMFWYRQQPGQSLTLIATANQGSEATYESGFVIDKFPISRPNLTFSTLTVSNMSPEDSSIYLCSVEWEGAHSGANVLTFGAGSRLTVL.

This clonotype was detected many times. The chain uses TRBV5-1 and TRBJ1-5, with 8 bases that match TRBD1. After removal of 0 bases from V and 8 bases from J, the junction contained 7 bases not matched to a gene. The CDR3 runs to 15 residues. Germline-derived CDR1 and CDR2 are SGHRS and YFSETQ. The chain's CDR3 is CASSLVGQEGEPQHF. Written as DNA, the CDR3 is TGCGCCAGCAGCTTGGTGGGACAGGAAGGGGAGCCCCAGCATTTT.

This clonotype was detected many times. This rearrangement joins TRBV3-1 to TRBJ1-2; no clear D. V lost 4 bases and J lost 4, with 16 bases in between. CDR3 length: 15 amino acids. Per the germline V gene, CDR1 is LGHDT and CDR2 is YNNKEL (reference sequence). CDR3 loop: CASSPPDSRGYGYTF. The CDR3 DNA follows: TGTGCCAGCAGCCCCCCGGACTCCCGGGGCTATGGCTACACCTTC.

This clonotype was seen many times. V is TRBV27 and J is TRBJ2-7, with a possible D match to TRBD2 (6 bases). The V and J ends lost 2 bases and 0 bases respectively, with 8 bases between them. This CDR3 spans 14 amino acids. CDR1 is MNHEY and CDR2 is SMNVEV in the germline V gene (reference sequence). CDR3 DNA: TGTGCCAGCAGTTTAGCGGGGAGCTCCTACGAGCAGTACTTC. This encodes CASSLAGSSYEQYF.

This clonotype has a count of ten or more. V is TRBV5-1 and J is TRBJ2-7; no definite D call. V gave up 3 bases and J gave up 2 bases, with 3 bases separating them. Germline CDR1 SGHRS, CDR2 YFSETQ. The CDR3 consists of 11 residues. CDR3 residues: CASSSAYEQYF. CDR3 nucleotides: TGCGCCAGCAGCTCGGCCTACGAGCAGTACTTC.

This clonotype showed up many times. CDR3: CSAESGSMVDEQYF. CDR3 nucleotides: TGCAGTGCGGAGAGCGGGAGTATGGTTGACGAGCAGTACTTC. The chain is built from TRBV20-1 and TRBJ2-7; TRBD2 aligns across 8 bases. The trim removed 6 bases at V and 5 bases at J, leaving 12 bases unmatched. The CDR3 loop spans 14 amino acids. Germline loops: CDR1 DFQATT, CDR2 SNEGSKA (reference sequence).

The chain links TRBV9 to TRBJ2-1; 12 positions agree with TRBD2. CDR3 length: 16 residues. V was clipped by 3 bases and J by 6 bases; unmatched bases: 7. The V gene's germline CDR1 is SGDLS and CDR2 YYNGEE. CDR3 DNA: TGTGCCAGCAGCGGAGGGACTAGCGGGTTCAGCAATGAGCAGTTCTTC. This codes for CASSGGTSGFSNEQFF.

In its sample, this clonotype was seen many times. The J gene is TRBJ2-5, the V gene TRBV4-1; 7 bases are shared with TRBD2. This CDR3 contains 17 residues. V lost 1 base to trimming and J lost 1 base; unmatched junction nucleotides: 9. Germline CDR1 and CDR2: MGHRA and YSYEKL. The CDR3 nucleotides are TGCGCCAGCAGCCAAGGCATGAGGGACTACCTCCAAGAGACCCAGTACTTC. It codes for CASSQGMRDYLQETQYF.